The 20 T cell receptor beta chains reported below all come from one sample, sequenced in a study of early T cells in non-severe SARS-CoV-2 infection. One entry per CDR3 protein results from TCRdb running MiXCR on the 5' RACE reads. The data show about 81,000 distinct CDR3 sequences, around 6% seen once. The source material was whole blood. The receptors here all came from an adult who was a healthcare worker with PCR-confirmed SARS-CoV-2 infection or an uninfected control (not recorded which).

This clonotype was found many times. The chain uses TRBV7-2 and TRBJ2-7; tentatively, D is TRBD1 (6 bases). CDR1 and CDR2 from the germline V gene are SGHTA and FQGNSA. The CDR3 has 12 residues. Trimming stripped 5 bases from V and 5 bases from J, with 10 bases between. CDR3 sequence: CASSRGQNEQYF. The CDR3 coding sequence is TGTGCCAGCAGCCGCGGACAGAACGAGCAGTACTTC.

The V call is TRBV29-1, the J call TRBJ2-7; 8 bases match TRBD2. CDR1 is SQVTM, CDR2 ANQGSEA, per germline. After removal of 2 bases from V and 0 bases from J, the junction contained 12 bases not matched to a gene. The CDR3 consists of 17 residues. DNA of the CDR3: TGCAGCGTTGAACGGCTAGCGGGTTACTCAAGCTCCTACGAGCAGTACTTC. Its translation: CSVERLAGYSSSYEQYF.

The chain joins TRBV5-6 to TRBJ1-1, with a possible D match to TRBD1 (6 bases). Germline lookup yields CDR1 SGHDT and CDR2 YYEEEE. Trimming stripped 1 base from V and 4 bases from J, with 14 bases between. The CDR3 loop spans 15 amino acids. In DNA, the CDR3 is TGTGCCAGCAGCTTGCTGGGGGCAGGGCGCACTGAAGCTTTCTTT. This sequence encodes CASSLLGAGRTEAFF.

This clonotype was counted many times. The rearrangement links TRBV6-5 to TRBJ1-1, with D tentatively TRBD1 (6 bases). The CDR3 has 15 amino acids. Trimming shortened V by 7 bases and J by 4 bases, and 19 bases separated the two germline ends. CDR1 and CDR2 from the germline V gene are MNHEY and SVGAGI. The CDR3 nucleotides read TGTGCCAGCACCACGGAGTACAGGGTGGGCACTGAAGCTTTCTTT. This encodes CASTTEYRVGTEAFF.

In this sample, this clonotype turned up a few times. V gene TRBV20-1 combines with J gene TRBJ2-1; 9 nucleotides align to TRBD2. Trimming cost V 8 bases and J 5 bases; bases outside gene matches: 7. Per germline, CDR1 DFQATT and CDR2 SNEGSKA (reference sequence). The CDR3 consists of 13 residues. CDR3 coding DNA: TGCAGTCCTAAGACTAGCGGCCACAATGAGCAGTTCTTC. Translating it yields CSPKTSGHNEQFF.

Many counts were recorded for this clonotype. The genes are TRBV6-5 and TRBJ1-4; the D gene is possibly TRBD1 (5 bases). Trimming took 8 bases from V and 7 from J, leaving 20 bases between them. The CDR3 runs to 15 residues. Germline assignment: CDR1 MNHEY and CDR2 SVGAGI. The CDR3 is CASSNGAGSGEKLFF. CDR3 DNA: TGTGCCAGCTCTAATGGGGCAGGGTCTGGTGAAAAACTGTTTTTT.

This rearrangement joins TRBV7-8 to TRBJ2-7; D is uncertain. CDR3 size: 13 residues. Trimming took off 1 base at V and 0 bases at J, with 4 bases between the two ends. From germline, CDR1 is SGHVS and CDR2 FQNEAQ. The CDR3: CASSLEFSYEQYF. Written as DNA, the CDR3 is TGTGCCAGCAGCTTAGAGTTCTCCTACGAGCAGTACTTC.

This clonotype was seen only a few times. This chain connects TRBV4-3 to TRBJ1-1; D unresolved. Germline-derived CDR1 and CDR2 are LGHNA and YSLEER. The CDR3 extends over 13 amino acids. V lost 4 bases to trimming and J lost 3 bases, with 9 bases between them. The CDR3 nucleotides are TGCGCCAGCAGCCGAATTGGAGACACTGAAGCTTTCTTT. It codes for CASSRIGDTEAFF.

This clonotype was observed many times. The V gene is TRBV28, the J gene TRBJ2-5; D gene unclear. In germline, CDR1 is MDHEN, CDR2 SYDVKM. The V end was cut by 1 base, the J end by 5 bases, with 11 bases between. This CDR3 is built from 14 residues. The CDR3 DNA follows: TGTGCCAGCAGTTTATTGGACGATCGGGAGACCCAGTACTTC. Protein: CASSLLDDRETQYF.

The chain is built from TRBV5-1 and TRBJ2-7; D possibly corresponds to TRBD1 (5 bases). Germline CDR1 is SGHRS and CDR2 is YFSETQ. Trimming removed 0 bases at V and 3 bases at J, with 10 bases between. The CDR3 runs to 14 residues. Written as DNA, the CDR3 is TGCGCCAGCAGCTTGGGTTCGGACAACTACGAGCAGTACTTC. The encoded protein is CASSLGSDNYEQYF.

A few counts support this clonotype. The chain links TRBV10-3 to TRBJ2-6; 7 bases line up with TRBD1. V lost 4 bases and J lost 4; bases outside the gene matches: 4. Per the germline V gene, CDR1 is ENHRY and CDR2 is SYGVKD. CDR3 length equals 15 residues. The CDR3 loop is CAISGGGGGANVLTF. CDR3 nucleotide sequence: TGTGCCATCAGTGGAGGGGGCGGCGGGGCCAACGTCCTGACTTTC.

Judged by abundance, this clonotype is medium-sized. The gene calls are TRBV29-1 and TRBJ1-1, with 8 bases matching TRBD1. Germline assignment: CDR1 SQVTM and CDR2 ANQGSEA. The CDR3 covers 13 residues. Trimming removed 6 bases from V and 3 bases from J; junction bases left unmatched: 6. The CDR3 spells CSVDETGDTEAFF. The CDR3 nucleotides are TGCAGCGTGGACGAGACAGGGGACACTGAAGCTTTCTTT.

The CDR3 DNA reads TGTGCCAGTAGTTCGCTACAGGGACCCGAGCAGTACTTC. This encodes CASSSLQGPEQYF. The gene calls are TRBV19 and TRBJ2-7; tentative D call: TRBD1 (6 bases). Per germline, CDR1 LNHDA and CDR2 SQIVND (reference sequence). The CDR3 consists of 13 residues. V lost 5 bases to trimming and J lost 6 bases, with 14 bases between them. Looking up the rest from reference TRBV19 and TRBJ2-7 gives the full variable domain: DGGITQSPKYLFRKEGQNVTLSCEQNLNHDAMYWYRQDPGQGLRLIYYSQIVNDFQKGDIAEGYSVSREKKESFPLTVTSAQKNPTAFYLCASSSLQGPEQYFGPGTRLTVT.

In its sample, this clonotype was seen a few times. V gene TRBV10-3 combines with J gene TRBJ2-7; TRBD1 is a possible D gene (5 bases). CDR3 length: 14 residues. Germline V gives CDR1 ENHRY, CDR2 SYGVKD. V gave up 0 bases and J gave up 6 bases, with 12 bases separating them. CDR3 DNA: TGTGCCATCAGTGAGTCGGCCAGGGCGCTCGAGCAGTACTTC. Translating gives CAISESARALEQYF.

The chain has TRBV5-1 and TRBJ1-1, with D unclear. The CDR3 is 14 residues long. V lost 2 bases, J lost 1 base, and 9 bases lay in between. Germline lookup yields CDR1 SGHRS and CDR2 YFSETQ. CDR3 nucleotide sequence: TGCGCCAGCAGCTTACACGGCCGGAACACTGAAGCTTTCTTT. Amino acids: CASSLHGRNTEAFF. Full variable domain (rest looked up from reference TRBV5-1 and TRBJ1-1): KAGVTQTPRYLIKTRGQQVTLSCSPISGHRSVSWYQQTPGQGLQFLFEYFSETQRNKGNFPGRFSGRQFSNSRSEMNVSTLELGDSALYLCASSLHGRNTEAFFGQGTRLTVV.

At least ten counts were recorded for this clonotype. The rearrangement links TRBV21-1 to TRBJ2-7; TRBD1 is the table's D call and was not checked against the DNA. TRBV21-1 is assigned pseudogene status. The CDR3 spans 15 residues. CDR3 DNA: TGTGCCAGCAGCAAAAACCGGGACAGGGTCCACGAGCAGTACTTC. It translates to CASSKNRDRVHEQYF.

This clonotype has just a few counts. The chain uses TRBV6-2 or TRBV6-3 and TRBJ2-7, with TRBD2 matching over 11 bases. With V trimmed by 5 bases and J by 2 bases, 5 bases remained unmatched. The CDR3 length is 15 residues. Germline lookup yields CDR1 MNHEY and CDR2 SVGEGT. CDR3 in DNA: TGTGCCAGCAGTACTAGCGGGAGTTACCCCTACGAGCAGTACTTC. This encodes CASSTSGSYPYEQYF.

V and J are TRBV11-2 and TRBJ2-1; D unclear. The CDR3 is 14 residues long. V dropped 1 base and J dropped 7 bases, with 11 bases sitting between them. Germline CDR1 SGHAT, CDR2 FQNNGV. CDR3 residues: CASSLALTSNEQFF. CDR3 nucleotide sequence: TGTGCCAGCAGCTTAGCTTTGACTTCAAATGAGCAGTTCTTC.

This clonotype showed up just a few times. The CDR3: CSVDLGAGNTIYF. The CDR3 bases are TGCAGCGTTGATCTAGGAGCTGGAAACACCATATATTTT. This chain connects TRBV29-1 to TRBJ1-3; D remains unclear. The CDR3 totals 13 residues. Germline CDR1 reads SQVTM; CDR2 reads ANQGSEA. The V end was cut by 3 bases, the J end by 2 bases, with 8 bases between. Full variable domain (missing parts from reference TRBV29-1 and TRBJ1-3): SAVISQKPSRDICQRGTSLTIQCQVDSQVTMMFWYRQQPGQSLTLIATANQGSEATYESGFVIDKFPISRPNLTFSTLTVSNMSPEDSSIYLCSVDLGAGNTIYFGEGSWLTVV.

CDR3 loop: CASSSMGAAGNTIYF. The CDR3, as DNA: TGTGCCAGCAGTTCTATGGGGGCGGCTGGAAACACCATATATTTT. This sequence joins TRBV12-3 or TRBV12-4 and TRBJ1-3; the D gene is possibly TRBD1 (6 bases). Trimming left V 4 bases short and J 2 bases short, with 12 bases between. This CDR3 comprises 15 residues.